The sequence of this T cell receptor (beta chain) was determined in a study of blood T cells in healthy people across ages. A J-beta primer mix and a sample-barcoded 5' primer were used in a second PCR of about 7 to 12 cycles. TCRdb fed the 5' RACE reads into MiXCR, producing one record per CDR3 protein. This sample yields 700,000 to 900,000 distinct CDR3 sequences, of which 53% are seen a single time; approximately 40% belongs to the top ten. V lost 4 bases and J lost 3, with 9 bases in between. This CDR3 spans 13 amino acids. CDR1 is MGHDK and CDR2 is SYGVNS in the germline V gene. V gene TRBV25-1 combines with J gene TRBJ1-2; a weak D match, TRBD1 (5 bases). What was sequenced was blood. This clonotype was obtained from a man aged 80 or over in good health. CDR3 nucleotide sequence: TGTGCCAGCAGTGCCCGGGGCTACTATGGCTACACCTTC. Amino acids: CASSARGYYGYTF.